This passage covers 4 T cell receptor beta chains from one sample sequenced in a study of response to subunit inactivated influenza vaccine. TCRdb reprocessed the RT-PCR reads with MiXCR, giving one entry per CDR3 protein. This sample carries 860,000 or so distinct CDR3 sequences, roughly 20% of them seen once, and the ten largest clones take roughly 10%. This specimen consisted of PBMCs from blood, obtained less than 6 days after vaccination. The source of these receptors is a man in his fifties or sixties who received an inactivated influenza vaccine.

This clonotype was recorded once. V gene TRBV15 combines with J gene TRBJ2-7, with 11 bases aligning to TRBD2. Germline CDR1 reads LNHNV; CDR2 reads YYDKDF (reference sequence). The V and J ends lost 0 bases and 2 bases, in that order; junction bases with no gene match: 9. The CDR3 covers 18 residues. This CDR3 is CATSREPTGTSGTYEQYF. Here the CDR3 DNA reads TGTGCCACCAGCAGAGAACCGACCGGGACTAGCGGAACCTACGAGCAGTACTTC.

The gene calls are TRBV5-1 and TRBJ2-3, with 8 bases that match TRBD2. Germline trimming cut 5 bases from V and 2 bases from J; bases unmatched to any gene: 13. The germline V gene has CDR1 SGHRS and CDR2 YFSETQ. CDR3 size: 17 residues. CDR3 in amino acids: CASRPGVAGTYTDTQYF. CDR3 sequence (DNA): TGCGCCAGCAGGCCTGGGGTAGCGGGGACATACACAGATACGCAGTATTTT.

This clonotype turned up a few times. The genes are TRBV6-1 and TRBJ1-6; D unresolved. The CDR3 is 12 amino acids. From germline, CDR1 is MNHNS and CDR2 SASEGT. Trimming left V 7 bases short and J 8 bases short, with 9 bases between. The chain's CDR3 is CASMFWDSPLHF. Written as DNA, the CDR3 is TGTGCCAGCATGTTCTGGGATTCACCCCTCCACTTT.

This clonotype was counted a few times. The CDR3 protein is CASRDRDSSTEAFF. In DNA form, the CDR3 reads TGTGCCAGCAGAGACCGGGACAGTTCCACTGAAGCTTTCTTT. The chain uses TRBV27 and TRBJ1-1; 7 bases match TRBD1. The V gene's germline CDR1 is MNHEY and CDR2 SMNVEV (reference sequence). The CDR3 covers 14 residues. After removal of 6 bases from V and 4 bases from J, the junction contained 8 bases not matched to a gene.